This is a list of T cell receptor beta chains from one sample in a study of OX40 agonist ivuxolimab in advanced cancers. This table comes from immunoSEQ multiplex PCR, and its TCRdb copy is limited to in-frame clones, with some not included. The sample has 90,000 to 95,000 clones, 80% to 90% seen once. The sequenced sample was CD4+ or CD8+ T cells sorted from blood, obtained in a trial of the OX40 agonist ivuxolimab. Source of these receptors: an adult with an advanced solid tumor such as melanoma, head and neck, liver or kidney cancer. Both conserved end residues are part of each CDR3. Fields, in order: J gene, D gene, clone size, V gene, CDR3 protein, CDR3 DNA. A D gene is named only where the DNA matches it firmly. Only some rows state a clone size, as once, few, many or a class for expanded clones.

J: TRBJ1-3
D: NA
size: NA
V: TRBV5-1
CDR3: CASSAISGNTIYF
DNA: TGCGCCAGCAGCGCTATCTCTGGAAACACCATATATTTT

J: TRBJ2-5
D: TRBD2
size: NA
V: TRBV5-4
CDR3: CASSLRLAGETQYF
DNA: TGTGCCAGCAGCTTGCGGCTAGCGGGAGAGACCCAGTACTTC

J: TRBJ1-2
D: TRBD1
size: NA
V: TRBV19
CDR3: CASTPLGGQLDPGYTF
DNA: TGTGCCAGTACCCCCCTTGGGGGACAGCTAGACCCAGGCTACACCTTC

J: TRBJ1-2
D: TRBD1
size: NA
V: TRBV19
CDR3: CASSPGTGTYGYTF
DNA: TGTGCCAGTAGTCCCGGGACAGGGACCTATGGCTACACCTTC

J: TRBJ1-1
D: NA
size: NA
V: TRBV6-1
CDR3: CASTTGLNTEAFF
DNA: TGTGCCAGCACTACGGGGTTGAACACTGAAGCTTTCTTT

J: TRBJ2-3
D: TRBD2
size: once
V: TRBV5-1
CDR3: CASSLGSGSFIVGDTQYF
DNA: TGCGCCAGCAGCTTGGGTAGCGGGAGTTTTATAGTAGGAGATACGCAGTATTTT

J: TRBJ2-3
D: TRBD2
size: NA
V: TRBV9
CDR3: CASSTSGRFSDTQYF
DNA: TGTGCCAGCAGCACTAGCGGGAGGTTTTCAGATACGCAGTATTTT

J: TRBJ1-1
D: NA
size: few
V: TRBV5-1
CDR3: CASSLGGGAGRTEAFF
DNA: TGCGCCAGCAGCTTGGGAGGGGGAGCGGGGAGGACTGAAGCTTTCTTT

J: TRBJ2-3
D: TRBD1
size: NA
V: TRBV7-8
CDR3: CASSWTGRSTDTQYF
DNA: TGTGCCAGCAGCTGGACAGGGAGATCCACAGATACGCAGTATTTT

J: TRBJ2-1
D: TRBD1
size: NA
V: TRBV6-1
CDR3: CASSQDRVGYNEQFF
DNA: TGTGCCAGCAGTCAAGACAGGGTGGGTTACAATGAGCAGTTCTTC

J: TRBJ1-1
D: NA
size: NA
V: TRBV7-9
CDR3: CASSFTAVPNTEAFF
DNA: TGTGCCAGCAGCTTCACCGCAGTCCCAAACACTGAAGCTTTCTTT

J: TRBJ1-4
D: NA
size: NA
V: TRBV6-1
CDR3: CASSEGAGSNEKLFF
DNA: TGTGCCAGCAGTGAGGGCGCCGGTTCTAATGAAAAACTGTTTTTT

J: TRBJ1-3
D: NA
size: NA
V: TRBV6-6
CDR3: CASTPEGRNTIYF
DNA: TGTGCCAGCACCCCCGAGGGGAGAAACACCATATATTTT

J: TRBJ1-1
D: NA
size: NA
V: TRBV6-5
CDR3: CASRDTGVSNTEAFF
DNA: TGTGCCAGCAGAGATACGGGAGTTTCGAACACTGAAGCTTTCTTT

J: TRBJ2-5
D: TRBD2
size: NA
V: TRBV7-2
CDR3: CASSAGGIITQYF
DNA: TGTGCCAGCAGCGCGGGGGGTATCATAACCCAGTACTTC

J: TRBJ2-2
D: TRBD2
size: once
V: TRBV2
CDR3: CASSPRRGFATGELFF
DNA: TGTGCCAGCAGCCCCCGGCGGGGGTTTGCCACCGGGGAGCTGTTTTTT

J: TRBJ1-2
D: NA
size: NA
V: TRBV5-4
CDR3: CASSYLRGGSNDYGYTF
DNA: TGTGCCAGCAGCTATCTCCGCGGAGGCAGCAACGATTATGGCTACACCTTC

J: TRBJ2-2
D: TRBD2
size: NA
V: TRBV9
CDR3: CASSVDGTSGSYGELFF
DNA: TGTGCCAGCAGCGTAGACGGGACTAGCGGGAGTTACGGGGAGCTGTTTTTT

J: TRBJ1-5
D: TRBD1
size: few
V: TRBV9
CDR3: CASSTRDREQPQHF
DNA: TGTGCCAGCAGCACCCGGGACAGGGAACAGCCCCAGCATTTT

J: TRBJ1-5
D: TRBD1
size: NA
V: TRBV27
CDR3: CASTPSWTGTNQPQHF
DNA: TGTGCCAGCACCCCCTCGTGGACAGGGACTAATCAGCCCCAGCATTTT

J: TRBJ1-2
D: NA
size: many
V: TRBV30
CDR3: CAWSVGVFGYTF
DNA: TGTGCCTGGAGTGTAGGGGTTTTTGGCTACACCTTC

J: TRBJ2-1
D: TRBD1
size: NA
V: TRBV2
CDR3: CASSDTGTVYNEQFF
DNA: TGTGCCAGCAGTGATACCGGGACAGTCTACAATGAGCAGTTCTTC